This TCR beta chain emerged from a study of cytomegalovirus exposure and HLA in healthy donors. Findings and caveats of the study: A few CMV-associated chains were confirmed in vitro to be specific for CMV antigens. As a later analysis revealed, most CMV-associated TCR beta chains appeared HLA-restricted.

This cohort consisted of healthy bone marrow donors. Note on this clone: Its antigen is as yet unknown.

PCR was performed using 60 Vbeta and 13 Jbeta primers. Data came from immunoSEQ multiplex PCR; TCRdb stores just in-frame clones and leaves some out. The sample has more than 150,000 clones, 70% to 80% seen once. The CDR3 totals 15 residues. The germline V gene encodes CDR1 SQVTM and CDR2 ANQGSEA. V lost 0 bases to trimming and J lost 5 bases, with 13 bases between them. The clonotype comes from a man between 18 and 35 years old in good health and CMV-seronegative. This chain connects TRBV29-1 to TRBJ2-2; the D is unclear. Sequenced sample: PBMCs. The CDR3 spells CSVEDPAMVTGELFF. CDR3 DNA sequence: TGCAGCGTTGAAGATCCAGCGATGGTGACCGGGGAGCTGTTTTTT.